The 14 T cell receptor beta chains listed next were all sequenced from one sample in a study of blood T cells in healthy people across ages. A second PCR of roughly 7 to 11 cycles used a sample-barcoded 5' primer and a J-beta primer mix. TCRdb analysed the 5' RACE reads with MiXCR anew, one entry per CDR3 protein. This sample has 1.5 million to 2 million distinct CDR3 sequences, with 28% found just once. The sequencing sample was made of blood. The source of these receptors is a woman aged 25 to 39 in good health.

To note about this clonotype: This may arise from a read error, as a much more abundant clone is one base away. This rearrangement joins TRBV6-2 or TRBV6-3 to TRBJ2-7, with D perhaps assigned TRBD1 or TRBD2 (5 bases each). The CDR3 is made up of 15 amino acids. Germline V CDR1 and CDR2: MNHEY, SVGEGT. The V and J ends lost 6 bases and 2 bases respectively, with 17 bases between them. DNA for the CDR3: TGTGCCAGCAGCCCTAGGAGGCAGGGACCCTACGAGCAGTACTTC. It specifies CASSPRRQGPYEQYF.

CDR3 region: CASTLGWGNTIYF. In nucleotides, the CDR3 is TGTGCCAGCACTCTGGGATGGGGAAACACCATATATTTT. The rearrangement uses TRBV12-3 or TRBV12-4 and TRBJ1-3; D ambiguous. The V gene lost 7 bases and the J gene lost 4 bases, with 11 bases spanning the gap. This CDR3 spans 13 amino acids.

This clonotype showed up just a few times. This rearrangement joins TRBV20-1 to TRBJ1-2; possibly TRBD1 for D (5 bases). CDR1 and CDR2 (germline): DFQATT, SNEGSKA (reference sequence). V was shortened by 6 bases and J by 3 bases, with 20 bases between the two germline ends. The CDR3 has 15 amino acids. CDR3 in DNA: TGCAGTGCACCAACGGGGCCGCAAGAGGACTATGGCTACACCTTC. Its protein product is CSAPTGPQEDYGYTF.

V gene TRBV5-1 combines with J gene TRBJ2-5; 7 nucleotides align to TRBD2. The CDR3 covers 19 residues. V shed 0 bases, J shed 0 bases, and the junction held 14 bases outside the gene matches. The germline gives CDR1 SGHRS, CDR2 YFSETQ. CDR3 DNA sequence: TGCGCCAGCAGCTTGGCCGGGCTAGCGGAAATAAAGAACCAAGAGACCCAGTACTTC. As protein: CASSLAGLAEIKNQETQYF.

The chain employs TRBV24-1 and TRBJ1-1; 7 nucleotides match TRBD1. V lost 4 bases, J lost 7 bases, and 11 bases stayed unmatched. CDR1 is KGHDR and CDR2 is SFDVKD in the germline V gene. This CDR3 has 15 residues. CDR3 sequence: CATSEPPGQIFEAFF. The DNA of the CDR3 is TGTGCCACCAGTGAGCCCCCGGGACAGATTTTTGAAGCTTTCTTT.

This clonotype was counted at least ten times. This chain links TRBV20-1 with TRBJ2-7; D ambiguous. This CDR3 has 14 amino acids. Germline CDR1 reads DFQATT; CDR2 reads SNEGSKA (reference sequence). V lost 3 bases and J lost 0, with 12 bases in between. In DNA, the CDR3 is TGCAGTGCTAGCCCAGAAATGGCCTCCTACGAGCAGTACTTC. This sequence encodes CSASPEMASYEQYF.

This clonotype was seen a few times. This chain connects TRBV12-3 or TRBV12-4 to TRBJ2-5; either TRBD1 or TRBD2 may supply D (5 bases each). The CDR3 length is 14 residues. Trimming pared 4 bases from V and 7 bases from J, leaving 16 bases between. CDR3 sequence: CASSSGAPQWTQYF. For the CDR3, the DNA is TGTGCCAGCAGTTCCGGGGCCCCTCAGTGGACCCAGTACTTC.

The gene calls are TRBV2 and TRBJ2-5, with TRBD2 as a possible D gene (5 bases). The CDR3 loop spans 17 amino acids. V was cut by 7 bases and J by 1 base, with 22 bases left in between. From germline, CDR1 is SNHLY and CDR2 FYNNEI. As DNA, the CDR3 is TGTGCCAGCACCATATCCCTCTTTAGGGAGATCCAAGAGACCCAGTACTTC. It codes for CASTISLFREIQETQYF.

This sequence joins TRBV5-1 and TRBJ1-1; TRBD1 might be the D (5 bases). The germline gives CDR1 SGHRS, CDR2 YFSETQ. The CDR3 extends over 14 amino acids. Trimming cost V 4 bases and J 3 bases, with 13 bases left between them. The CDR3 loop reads CASSTDGGDTEAFF. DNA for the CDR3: TGCGCCAGCAGCACAGACGGAGGGGACACTGAAGCTTTCTTT.

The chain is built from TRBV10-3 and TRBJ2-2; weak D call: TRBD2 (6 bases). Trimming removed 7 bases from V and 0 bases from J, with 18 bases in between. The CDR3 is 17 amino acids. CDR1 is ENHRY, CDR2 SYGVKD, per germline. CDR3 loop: CAIKGGKDGANTGELFF. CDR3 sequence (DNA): TGTGCCATCAAGGGAGGAAAGGACGGCGCGAACACCGGGGAGCTGTTTTTT.

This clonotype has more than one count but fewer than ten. The CDR3 nucleotides read TGTGCCAGCGCCTCGGACAGGGGAATTCACGAGCAGTACTTC. Translating gives CASASDRGIHEQYF. The chain combines TRBV6-2 or TRBV6-3 with TRBJ2-5, with 9 bases aligning to TRBD1. The J call is doubtful: the DNA matches TRBJ2-7 better. This CDR3 comprises 14 residues. CDR1 MNHEY and CDR2 SVGEGT come from the germline V gene.

The CDR3 bases are TGTGCCAGCAGCCAAACGACAGGGGCGGACAATGAGCAGTTCTTC. This sequence encodes CASSQTTGADNEQFF. V and J are TRBV3-1 and TRBJ2-1, with 8 bases identical to TRBD1. The V and J ends lost 2 bases and 5 bases, in that order; junction bases with no gene match: 5. The germline gives CDR1 LGHDT, CDR2 YNNKEL (reference sequence). This CDR3 contains 15 residues.

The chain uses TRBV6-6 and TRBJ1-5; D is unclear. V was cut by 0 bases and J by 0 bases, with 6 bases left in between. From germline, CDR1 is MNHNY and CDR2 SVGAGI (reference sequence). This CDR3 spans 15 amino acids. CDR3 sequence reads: CASSYSGISNQPQHF. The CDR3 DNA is TGTGCCAGCAGTTACTCGGGGATTAGCAATCAGCCCCAGCATTTT.

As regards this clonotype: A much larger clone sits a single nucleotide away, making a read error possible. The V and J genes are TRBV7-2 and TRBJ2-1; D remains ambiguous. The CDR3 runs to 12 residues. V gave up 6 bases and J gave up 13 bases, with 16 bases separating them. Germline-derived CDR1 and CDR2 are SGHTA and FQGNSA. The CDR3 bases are TGTGCCAGCAGGTACAGTGCGGAGACCCAGTTCTTC. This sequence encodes CASRYSAETQFF.